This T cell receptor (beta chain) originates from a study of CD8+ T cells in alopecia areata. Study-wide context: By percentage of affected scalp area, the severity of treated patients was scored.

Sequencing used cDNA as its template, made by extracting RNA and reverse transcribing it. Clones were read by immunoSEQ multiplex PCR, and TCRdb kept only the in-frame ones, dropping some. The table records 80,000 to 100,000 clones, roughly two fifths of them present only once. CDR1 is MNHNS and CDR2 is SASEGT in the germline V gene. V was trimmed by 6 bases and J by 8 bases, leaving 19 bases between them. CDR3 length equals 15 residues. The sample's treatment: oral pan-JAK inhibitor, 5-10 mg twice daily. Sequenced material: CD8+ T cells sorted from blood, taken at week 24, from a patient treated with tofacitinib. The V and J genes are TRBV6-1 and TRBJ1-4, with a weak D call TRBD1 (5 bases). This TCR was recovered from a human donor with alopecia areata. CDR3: CASSSTIGQGEKLFF. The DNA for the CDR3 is TGTGCCAGCAGCTCCACCATAGGGCAGGGAGAAAAACTGTTTTTT.